The source of this TCR beta chain is a study of PD-1 blockade in mismatch repair-deficient tumors. Study-wide context: Enrolled about 2012-2016, patients had progressing, pretreated mismatch repair-deficient cancers of approximately 13 types.

PCR or immunohistochemistry showed mismatch repair deficiency in every enrolled patient. TCRs were sequenced from a few patients responding to pembrolizumab. Data came from immunoSEQ multiplex PCR; TCRdb stores just in-frame clones and leaves some out. The profile covers some 50,000 clones, with approximately 80% appearing a single time and 3% to 4% taken by the ten largest. The study, taken as a whole, reports: After pembrolizumab, tumor-resident clones rose rapidly, then generally contracted before radiologic responses.

As regards this clone: Its target is unknown.

The clonotype originates from an adult with mismatch repair-deficient cancer. Material: PBMCs, obtained before pembrolizumab treatment.

CDR3 in DNA: TGTGCCAGCAGCCTCTTTGGTAAATCAAATCAGCCCCAGCATTTT. Its translation is CASSLFGKSNQPQHF. The gene calls are TRBV27 and TRBJ1-5; D remains ambiguous. Germline CDR1 is MNHEY and CDR2 is SMNVEV (reference sequence). CDR3 length equals 15 residues. Deletions cut 6 bases from V and 4 bases from J, with 16 bases between.